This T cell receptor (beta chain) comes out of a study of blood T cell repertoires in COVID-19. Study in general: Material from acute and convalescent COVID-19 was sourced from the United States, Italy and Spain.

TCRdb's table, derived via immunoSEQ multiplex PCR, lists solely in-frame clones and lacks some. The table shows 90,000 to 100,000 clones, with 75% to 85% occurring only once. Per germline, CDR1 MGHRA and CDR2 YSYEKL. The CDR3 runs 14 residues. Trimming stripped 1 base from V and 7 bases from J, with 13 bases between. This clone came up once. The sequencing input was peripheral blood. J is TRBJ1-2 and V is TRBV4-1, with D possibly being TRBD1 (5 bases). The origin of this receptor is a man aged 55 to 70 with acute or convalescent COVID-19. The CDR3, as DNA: TGCGCCAGCAGCCAAGTGGGGGAGGCGGGTGGCTACACCTTC. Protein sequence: CASSQVGEAGGYTF.